This record looks at one TCR beta chain sequence and its context. What it binds is unknown. The CDR3 covers 15 residues. The J segment lost 3 bases and the V segment lost 5 bases, leaving 8 bases of the junction unmatched. Germline CDR1 is MNHEY and CDR2 is SMNVEV (reference sequence). The entry originates in a study of blood T cells in healthy people across ages. General observations from the study: Roughly linear age-related decline in beta diversity appeared, significant by age around 38.

Primers used in a second PCR of roughly 7 to 12 cycles were a sample-barcoded 5' primer and a J-beta primer mix. TCRdb re-called the 5' RACE reads with MiXCR, one entry per CDR3 protein. The sample consists of 450,000 to 650,000 distinct CDR3 sequences, 20% to 30% of them appearing once. These records were also assigned to another study, of T cells of mothers and their children. In that study: Every microgram of extracted RNA entered cDNA synthesis, about 1.5 ug per 15 ul. Several million TCR beta reads per child versus over 9 million per mother.

This TCR derives from a boy between 10 and 17 years old in good health. The sequenced material came from blood. The rearrangement joins TRBV27 to TRBJ2-7, with 9 bases matching TRBD1. The CDR3 coding sequence is TGTGCCAGCAGTCCACGACAGGGGGGACTCTACGAGCAGTACTTC. Its protein is CASSPRQGGLYEQYF.